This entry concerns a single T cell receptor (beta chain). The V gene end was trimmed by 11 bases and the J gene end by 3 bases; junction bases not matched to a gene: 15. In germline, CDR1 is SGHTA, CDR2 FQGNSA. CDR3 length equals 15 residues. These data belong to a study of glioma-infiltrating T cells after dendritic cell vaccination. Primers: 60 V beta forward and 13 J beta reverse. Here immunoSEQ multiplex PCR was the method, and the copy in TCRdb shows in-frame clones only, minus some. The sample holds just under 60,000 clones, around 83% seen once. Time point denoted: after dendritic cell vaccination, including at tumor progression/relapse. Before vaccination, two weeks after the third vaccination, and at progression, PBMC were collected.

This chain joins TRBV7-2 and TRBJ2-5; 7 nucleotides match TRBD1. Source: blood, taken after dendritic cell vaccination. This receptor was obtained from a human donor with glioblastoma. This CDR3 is CAVRSKGAIEETQYF. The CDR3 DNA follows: TGTGCCGTCCGGAGTAAGGGGGCTATTGAAGAGACCCAGTACTTC.